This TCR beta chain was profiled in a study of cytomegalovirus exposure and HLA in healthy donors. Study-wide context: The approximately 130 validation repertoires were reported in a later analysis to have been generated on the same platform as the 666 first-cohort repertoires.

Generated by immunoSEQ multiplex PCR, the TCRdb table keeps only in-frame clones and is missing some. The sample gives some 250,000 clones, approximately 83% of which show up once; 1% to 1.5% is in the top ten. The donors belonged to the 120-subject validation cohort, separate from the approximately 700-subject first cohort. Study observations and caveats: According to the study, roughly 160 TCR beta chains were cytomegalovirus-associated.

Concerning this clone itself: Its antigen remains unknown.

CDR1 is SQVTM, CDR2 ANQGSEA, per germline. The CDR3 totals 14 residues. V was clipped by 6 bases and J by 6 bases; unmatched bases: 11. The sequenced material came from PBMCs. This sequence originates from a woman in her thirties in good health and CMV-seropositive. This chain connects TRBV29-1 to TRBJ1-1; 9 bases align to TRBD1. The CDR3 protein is CSVSRTGVFSEAFF. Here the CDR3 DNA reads TGCAGCGTGAGTAGGACAGGGGTGTTTTCTGAAGCTTTCTTT.